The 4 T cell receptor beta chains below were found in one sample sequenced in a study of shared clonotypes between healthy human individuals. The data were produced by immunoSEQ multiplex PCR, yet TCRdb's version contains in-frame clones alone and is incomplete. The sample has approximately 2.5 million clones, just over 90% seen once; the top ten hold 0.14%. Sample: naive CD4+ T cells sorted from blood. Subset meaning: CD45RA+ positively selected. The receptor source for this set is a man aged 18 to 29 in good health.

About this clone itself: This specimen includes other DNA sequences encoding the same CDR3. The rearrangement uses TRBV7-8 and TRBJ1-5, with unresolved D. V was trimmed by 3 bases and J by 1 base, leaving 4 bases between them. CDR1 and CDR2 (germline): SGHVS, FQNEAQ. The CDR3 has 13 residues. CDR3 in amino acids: CASSFDSNQPQHF. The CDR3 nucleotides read TGTGCCAGCAGCTTTGACAGCAATCAGCCCCAGCATTTT. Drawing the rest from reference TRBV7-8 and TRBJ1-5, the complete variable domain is GAGVSQSPRYKVAKRGQDVALRCDPISGHVSLFWYQQALGQGPEFLTYFQNEAQLDKSGLPSDRFFAERPEGSVSTLKIQRTQQEDSAVYLCASSFDSNQPQHFGDGTRLSIL.

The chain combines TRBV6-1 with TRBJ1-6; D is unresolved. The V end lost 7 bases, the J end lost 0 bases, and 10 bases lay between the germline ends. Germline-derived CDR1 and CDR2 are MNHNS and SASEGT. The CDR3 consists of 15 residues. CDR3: CASMSGSSYNSPLHF. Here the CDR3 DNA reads TGTGCCAGCATGTCTGGGAGCTCCTATAATTCACCCCTCCACTTT.

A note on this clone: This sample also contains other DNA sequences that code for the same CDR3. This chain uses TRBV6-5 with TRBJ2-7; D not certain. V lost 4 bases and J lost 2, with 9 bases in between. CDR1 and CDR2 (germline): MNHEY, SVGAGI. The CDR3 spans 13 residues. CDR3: CASSSPGTYEQYF. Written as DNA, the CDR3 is TGTGCCAGCAGTTCTCCGGGTACCTACGAGCAGTACTTC.

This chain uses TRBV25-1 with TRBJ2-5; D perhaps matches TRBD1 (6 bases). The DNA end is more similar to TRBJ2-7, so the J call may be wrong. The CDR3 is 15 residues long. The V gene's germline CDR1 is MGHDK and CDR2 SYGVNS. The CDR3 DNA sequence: TGTGCCAGCAGTGAAACTTTGAACTCAGGGGACGAGCAGTACTTC. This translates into CASSETLNSGDEQYF.